The following is a T cell receptor beta chain sequence with its context. What it binds is not known. This CDR3 spans 13 amino acids. Germline CDR1 and CDR2: KGHSH and LQKENI. The V segment lost 8 bases and the J segment 3 bases; nucleotides outside the gene matches: 7. The repertoire was sequenced with immunoSEQ multiplex PCR; TCRdb's copy has only in-frame clones and lacks some. The sample lists some 140,000 clones, approximately 86% occurring once. This specimen comes from a study of cytomegalovirus exposure and HLA in healthy donors. The study's findings and limits: Among TCR beta chains, those listed as cytomegalovirus-associated numbered approximately 150. For cytomegalovirus status, the classifier reportedly gave diagnoses with high specificity and sensitivity. A subsequent analysis found that TCR clusters from the first cohort also tended to co-occur in the 130 or so validation repertoires, with approximately 95% of cluster scores above 0.

The receptor was isolated from a young man in good health and CMV-seropositive. The sequencing sample was made of PBMCs. The rearrangement uses TRBV18 and TRBJ2-7; 7 bases fit TRBD1. CDR3 in amino acids: CASTTGTVYEQYF. CDR3 nucleotide sequence: TGTGCCAGCACTACCGGGACAGTCTACGAGCAGTACTTC.